This passage covers 18 T cell receptor beta chains from one sample sequenced in a study of blood T cell repertoires in COVID-19 (dated by TCRdb to the early 2020s). The protocol used for the library was the immunoSEQ multiplex PCR assay. This immuneACCESS table, as held by TCRdb, lists in-frame sequences with V and J called but not all clones. Of the missing ones, under half trace to an unresolved V gene in checked studies; the others have no known cause. The sample table records some 310,000 clones; roughly 89% of these occur just once. Clones ranked in the top ten supply roughly 1% of the sample. Sequenced input: peripheral blood. These TCRs come from a woman aged 40 to 55 with COVID-19, enrolled during active disease.

The chain recombines TRBV6-5 with TRBJ2-3; 7 bases fit TRBD1. CDR1 and CDR2 from the germline V gene are MNHEY and SVGAGI. J was trimmed by 0 bases and V by 5 bases; bases with no gene match: 5. This CDR3 has 15 amino acids. CDR3 coding DNA: TGTGCCAGCAGTCAAACAGGGGTTAGCACAGATACGCAGTATTTT. This sequence encodes CASSQTGVSTDTQYF.

CDR3 protein: CASSLWDSGYEQYF. CDR3 nucleotide sequence: TGTGCCAGCAGTTTATGGGACTCCGGATACGAGCAGTACTTC. The J gene is TRBJ2-7, the V gene TRBV28, with a weak D call TRBD2 (5 bases). Germline lookup yields CDR1 MDHEN and CDR2 SYDVKM. V lost 0 bases and J 4 bases, leaving 10 bases between the germline ends. The CDR3 totals 14 residues.

The V and J genes are TRBV9 and TRBJ2-5, with D perhaps matching TRBD2 (6 bases). V dropped 0 bases and J dropped 2 bases, with 17 bases sitting between them. The CDR3 is 17 amino acids. Germline V gene lookup returns CDR1 SGDLS and CDR2 YYNGEE. Here the CDR3 reads CASSVALAGREQETQYF. In nucleotides, the CDR3 is TGTGCCAGCAGCGTAGCTCTGGCGGGACGTGAACAAGAGACCCAGTACTTC.

In this sample, this clone turned up once. The genes are TRBV28 and TRBJ1-1; 9 bases agree with TRBD1. The CDR3 is 15 residues long. The germline gives CDR1 MDHEN, CDR2 SYDVKM. V lost 5 bases and J lost 3; bases outside the gene matches: 7. The CDR3 sequence: CASSTYRGPDTEAFF. CDR3 bases: TGTGCCAGCAGTACTTACAGGGGGCCGGACACTGAAGCTTTCTTT.

As concerns this clone: Other DNA variants within this sample encode the same CDR3. The V gene is TRBV18, the J gene TRBJ1-5; D perhaps matches TRBD1 (5 bases). With 3 bases removed from V and 1 base from J, the gap between germline ends came to 7 bases. Germline assignment: CDR1 KGHSH and CDR2 LQKENI. This CDR3 has 14 amino acids. DNA of the CDR3: TGTGCCAGCTCACCGTCAGGGAGCAATCAGCCCCAGCATTTT. The encoded protein is CASSPSGSNQPQHF.

The V and J genes are TRBV5-6 and TRBJ1-6; no definite D call. CDR3 size: 14 residues. Deletions cut 0 bases from V and 5 bases from J, with 6 bases between. Germline V CDR1 and CDR2: SGHDT, YYEEEE. DNA of the CDR3: TGTGCCAGCAGCTTGGGTTCTCATAATTCACCCCTCCACTTT. It is translated as CASSLGSHNSPLHF.

V is TRBV7-2 and J is TRBJ2-2; TRBD2 might be the D (5 bases). Trimming removed 4 bases from V and 1 base from J, with 10 bases in between. In germline, CDR1 is SGHTA, CDR2 FQGNSA. This CDR3 region has 15 residues. The CDR3 reads CASSSRTRNTGELFF. CDR3 nucleotides: TGTGCCAGCAGCTCAAGAACTAGGAACACCGGGGAGCTGTTTTTT.

This clone was observed a handful of times. The chain links TRBV28 to TRBJ1-5; TRBD1 agrees at 7 bases. After removal of 8 bases from V and 2 bases from J, the junction contained 3 bases not matched to a gene. The CDR3 totals 13 residues. The germline V gene encodes CDR1 MDHEN and CDR2 SYDVKM. The CDR3 coding sequence is TGTGCCAGCGGGACAGAACGCAATCAGCCCCAGCATTTT. Encoded protein: CASGTERNQPQHF.

The V call is TRBV12-3 or TRBV12-4, the J call TRBJ2-5; D is perhaps TRBD2 (7 bases). The V end was cut by 7 bases, the J end by 10 bases, with 16 bases between. The CDR3 contains 12 residues. Here the CDR3 reads CASTLGGLDQYF. The DNA of the CDR3 is TGTGCCAGCACCTTGGGGGGGCTGGACCAGTACTTC.

This rearrangement joins TRBV20-1 to TRBJ2-7, with TRBD2 identical over 8 bases. The V gene end was trimmed by 3 bases and the J gene end by 6 bases; junction bases not matched to a gene: 7. The CDR3 is made up of 13 amino acids. Germline lookup yields CDR1 DFQATT and CDR2 SNEGSKA (reference sequence). CDR3 bases: TGCAGTGCTAGTACGGGGGGGGCCTTCGAGCAGTACTTC. Protein product: CSASTGGAFEQYF.

This chain uses TRBV7-2 with TRBJ2-5; possible D gene TRBD2, 6 bases. Deletions cut 1 base from V and 4 bases from J, with 10 bases between. Germline assignment: CDR1 SGHTA and CDR2 FQGNSA. This CDR3 has 14 amino acids. The CDR3 coding sequence is TGTGCCAGCAGCTTAGGCTACGGGAGAGAGACCCAGTACTTC. The encoded protein is CASSLGYGRETQYF. The full variable domain, in which reference TRBV7-2 and TRBJ2-5 provide the parts outside the CDR3, is GAGVSQSPSNKVTEKGKDVELRCDPISGHTALYWYRQSLGQGLEFLIYFQGNSAPDKSGLPSDRFSAERTGGSVSTLTIQRTQQEDSAVYLCASSLGYGRETQYFGPGTRLLVL.

V is TRBV30 and J is TRBJ2-1; no firm D call. Germline V gene lookup returns CDR1 GTSNPN and CDR2 SVGIG (reference sequence). The CDR3 has 14 residues. The V gene lost 0 bases and the J gene lost 1 base, with 7 bases spanning the gap. The CDR3 nucleotides read TGTGCCTGGAGTGTAGCAGGTTCCTACAATGAGCAGTTCTTC. It encodes CAWSVAGSYNEQFF.

The chain combines TRBV5-1 with TRBJ1-1; the D gene is possibly TRBD1 (6 bases). The germline CDR1 and CDR2 sequences are SGHRS and YFSETQ. Trimming took 3 bases from V and 3 from J, leaving 9 bases between them. The CDR3 totals 13 residues. CDR3 protein: CASSSQGYTEAFF. CDR3 coding DNA: TGCGCCAGCAGCTCACAGGGATACACTGAAGCTTTCTTT.

This clone appeared a single time. The V call is TRBV5-1, the J call TRBJ2-7; the D gene is possibly TRBD1 (6 bases). The V end was cut by 2 bases, the J end by 7 bases, with 16 bases between. CDR3 size: 14 residues. Germline V gene data show CDR1 as SGHRS and CDR2 as YFSETQ. Here the CDR3 reads CASSFGQFAMEQYF. The CDR3 bases are TGCGCCAGCAGCTTCGGACAGTTCGCAATGGAGCAGTACTTC.

This clone occurred once. The V call is TRBV29-1, the J call TRBJ1-4; 9 bases map to TRBD1. CDR3 size: 13 residues. Germline-derived CDR1 and CDR2 are SQVTM and ANQGSEA. Losses at the gene ends were 7 bases for V and 7 bases for J; bases not matched to a gene: 7. CDR3 bases: TGCAGCGCCGCGACAGGGGGGGGTGAAAAACTGTTTTTT. Residues: CSAATGGGEKLFF.

The J gene is TRBJ2-1, the V gene TRBV7-9; D remains unclear. Germline CDR1 reads SEHNR; CDR2 reads FQNEAQ (reference sequence). The CDR3 is 16 amino acids. Trimming pared 0 bases from V and 0 bases from J, leaving 9 bases between. In DNA, the CDR3 is TGTGCCAGCAGCTTAGCAGGCGGCAACTCCTACAATGAGCAGTTCTTC. Amino acids: CASSLAGGNSYNEQFF.

The chain carries TRBV5-8 and TRBJ1-1; no definite D call. V was clipped by 4 bases and J by 2 bases, with 21 bases between them. Germline values: CDR1 SGHTS, CDR2 YDEGEE. The CDR3 contains 17 residues. The CDR3 bases are TGTGCCAGCAGCCTAGACCGCGGTTTTGGATATAACACTGAAGCTTTCTTT. Amino acids: CASSLDRGFGYNTEAFF.

This clone was recorded only once. This chain uses TRBV19 with TRBJ2-1, with 11 bases aligning to TRBD2. Unmatched junction bases numbered 5, after V lost 3 bases and J lost 7 bases. The CDR3 spans 15 residues. Germline CDR1 is LNHDA and CDR2 is SQIVND (reference sequence). This CDR3 is CASSISGGAWNEQFF. CDR3 in DNA: TGTGCCAGTAGTATTAGCGGGGGGGCCTGGAATGAGCAGTTCTTC.